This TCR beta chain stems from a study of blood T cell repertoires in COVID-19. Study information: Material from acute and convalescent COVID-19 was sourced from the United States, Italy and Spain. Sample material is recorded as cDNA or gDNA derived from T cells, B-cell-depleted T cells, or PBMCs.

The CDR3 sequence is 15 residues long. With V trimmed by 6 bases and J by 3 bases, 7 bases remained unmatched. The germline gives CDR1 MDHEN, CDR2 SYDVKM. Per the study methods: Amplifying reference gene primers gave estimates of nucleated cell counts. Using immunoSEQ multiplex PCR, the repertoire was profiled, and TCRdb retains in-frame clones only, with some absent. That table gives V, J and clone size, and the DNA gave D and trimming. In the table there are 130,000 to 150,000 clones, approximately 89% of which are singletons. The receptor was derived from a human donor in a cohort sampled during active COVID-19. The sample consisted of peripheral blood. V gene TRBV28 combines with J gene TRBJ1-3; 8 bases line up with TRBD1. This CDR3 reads CASRFSGGHGNTIYF. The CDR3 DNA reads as TGTGCCAGCAGGTTTTCAGGGGGCCATGGAAACACCATATATTTT. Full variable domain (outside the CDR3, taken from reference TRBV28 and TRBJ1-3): DVKVTQSSRYLVKRTGEKVFLECVQDMDHENMFWYRQDPGLGLRLIYFSYDVKMKEKGDIPEGYSVSREKKERFSLILESASTNQTSMYLCASRFSGGHGNTIYFGEGSWLTVV.